A single sample is the source of the 32 T cell receptor beta chains below, sequenced in a study of OX40 agonist ivuxolimab in advanced cancers. TCRdb's table, derived via immunoSEQ multiplex PCR, lists solely in-frame clones and lacks some. Of roughly 20,000 clones in the sample, 65% to 90% were seen once. The specimen was CD4+ or CD8+ T cells sorted from blood, collected in a trial of the OX40 agonist ivuxolimab. All receptors come from an adult with an advanced solid tumor such as melanoma, head and neck, liver or kidney cancer.

The rearrangement uses TRBV6-5 and TRBJ2-3, with D hard to call. The CDR3 is 13 residues long. Germline V gene lookup returns CDR1 MNHEY and CDR2 SVGAGI. V was clipped by 2 bases and J by 8 bases, with 11 bases between them. DNA of the CDR3: TGTGCCAGCAGTTACCGGACCCTTGGTACGCAGTATTTT. This gives the protein CASSYRTLGTQYF.

The chain couples TRBV7-3 to TRBJ2-5, with D perhaps being TRBD1 or TRBD2 (5 bases each). The CDR3 is 15 amino acids. Germline V lookup: CDR1 SGHTA, CDR2 FQGTGA. The V gene lost 5 bases and the J gene lost 1 base, with 14 bases spanning the gap. The CDR3 spells CASSRRFGTQETQYF. The CDR3 DNA follows: TGTGCCAGCAGCAGAAGGTTTGGGACCCAAGAGACCCAGTACTTC.

The chain is built from TRBV4-2 and TRBJ2-2; D remains unclear. CDR3 length: 13 amino acids. Germline V CDR1 and CDR2: LGHNA, YNFKEQ. V lost 4 bases to trimming and J lost 6 bases, with 9 bases between them. The CDR3 loop reads CASSLIRAGELFF. The CDR3, as DNA: TGTGCCAGCAGCCTAATCCGTGCCGGGGAGCTGTTTTTT.

V gene TRBV13 combines with J gene TRBJ2-7; 9 bases are a match to TRBD1. The V gene's germline CDR1 is PRHDT and CDR2 FYEKMQ (reference sequence). The length of the CDR3 is 17 residues. The ends lost 2 bases at V and 5 bases at J; junction bases unmatched: 13. For the CDR3, the DNA is TGTGCCAGCAGCTTAACAGGACCGTGGGACAGGGAAGACGAGCAGTACTTC. It codes for CASSLTGPWDREDEQYF.

This sequence joins TRBV28 and TRBJ1-1; D uncertain. There are 16 residues in the CDR3. Germline CDR1 is MDHEN and CDR2 is SYDVKM. Trimming cost V 8 bases and J 1 base, with 20 bases left between them. CDR3 in amino acids: CASSSGSETENTEAFF. The CDR3 nucleotides are TGTGCCAGCTCATCGGGTTCAGAAACAGAGAACACTGAAGCTTTCTTT.

This clone showed up just a few times. The V gene is TRBV29-1, the J gene TRBJ2-7, with no clear D. This CDR3 is 13 amino acids long. Between the trimmed V and J ends, which lost 3 bases and 2 bases, there was a span of 11 bases. Germline V CDR1 and CDR2: SQVTM, ANQGSEA. The chain's CDR3 is CSVDSPTTYEQYF. The CDR3 DNA sequence: TGCAGCGTTGATAGCCCAACAACCTACGAGCAGTACTTC.

This clone appeared a single time. The chain uses TRBV7-2 and TRBJ2-1; D gene uncertain. Trimming took 5 bases from V and 7 from J, leaving 21 bases between them. CDR1 is SGHTA, CDR2 FQGNSA, per germline. The CDR3 has 16 residues. The CDR3 coding sequence is TGTGCCAGCAGCAGGGCGATCCTTCGTTTGGGGAATGAGCAGTTCTTC. Amino acids: CASSRAILRLGNEQFF.

This rearrangement joins TRBV29-1 to TRBJ1-2; D remains unclear. CDR1 is SQVTM, CDR2 ANQGSEA, per germline. The CDR3 runs to 13 residues. V dropped 3 bases and J dropped 2 bases, with 10 bases sitting between them. The CDR3, as DNA: TGCAGCGTTGATGTCAGCGGCAACTATGGCTACACCTTC. It yields the protein CSVDVSGNYGYTF.

V usage is TRBV9 and J usage is TRBJ1-1, with 7 bases matching TRBD1. Germline lookup yields CDR1 SGDLS and CDR2 YYNGEE. J gave up 0 bases and V 0 bases, and 11 bases lay outside the gene matches. The CDR3 runs 18 residues. The CDR3 protein is CASSVGEGGGILNTEAFF. The CDR3 DNA reads TGTGCCAGCAGCGTAGGAGAAGGAGGGGGCATATTGAACACTGAAGCTTTCTTT.

The V and J genes are TRBV28 and TRBJ2-7; D remains unclear. The CDR3 has 12 amino acids. Germline V gene sequence: CDR1 MDHEN, CDR2 SYDVKM. V was shortened by 4 bases and J by 6 bases, with 10 bases between the two germline ends. This CDR3 is CASSYIMIEQYF. The CDR3 coding sequence is TGTGCCAGCAGTTACATAATGATCGAGCAGTACTTC.

The CDR3 reads CASSLLGVRYYEQYF. The DNA for the CDR3 is TGCGCCAGCAGCCTATTGGGGGTACGATACTACGAGCAGTACTTC. J is TRBJ2-7 and V is TRBV4-1; possibly TRBD1 or TRBD2 for D (5 bases each). Per germline, CDR1 MGHRA and CDR2 YSYEKL. The V end lost 4 bases, the J end lost 3 bases, and 16 bases lay between the germline ends. This CDR3 contains 15 residues.

The chain employs TRBV7-9 and TRBJ1-1; TRBD1 might be the D (6 bases). Germline lookup yields CDR1 SEHNR and CDR2 FQNEAQ (reference sequence). CDR3 length: 14 amino acids. V was trimmed by 1 base and J by 1 base, leaving 7 bases between them. In DNA, the CDR3 is TGTGCCAGCAGCTTAGTAGGGGGGAACACTGAAGCTTTCTTT. It codes for CASSLVGGNTEAFF.

The V call is TRBV6-6, the J call TRBJ2-1, with a tentative D call TRBD1 (7 bases). V was cut by 6 bases and J by 8 bases, with 17 bases left in between. This CDR3 has 14 residues. The germline V gene has CDR1 MNHNY and CDR2 SVGAGI (reference sequence). The CDR3 region is CASRGTTGTDEQFF. The CDR3 region has the DNA TGTGCCAGCAGGGGGACGACAGGGACTGATGAGCAGTTCTTC.

The chain links TRBV5-1 to TRBJ1-4; D is uncertain. The CDR3 totals 15 residues. V dropped 4 bases and J dropped 6 bases, with 16 bases sitting between them. Germline V lookup: CDR1 SGHRS, CDR2 YFSETQ. DNA of the CDR3: TGCGCCAGCAGCCTCAACCGGCCCCGGGATGAAAAACTGTTTTTT. It yields the protein CASSLNRPRDEKLFF.

The chain is built from TRBV5-1 and TRBJ1-1; 8 bases map to TRBD1. The length of the CDR3 is 14 residues. With V trimmed by 4 bases and J by 2 bases, 4 bases remained unmatched. Looked up from germline, CDR1 is SGHRS and CDR2 is YFSETQ. The CDR3 nucleotides are TGCGCCAGCAGCATGCAGGGGGCCAACACTGAAGCTTTCTTT. This gives the protein CASSMQGANTEAFF. The full variable domain, its missing parts supplied by reference TRBV5-1 and TRBJ1-1, is KAGVTQTPRYLIKTRGQQVTLSCSPISGHRSVSWYQQTPGQGLQFLFEYFSETQRNKGNFPGRFSGRQFSNSRSEMNVSTLELGDSALYLCASSMQGANTEAFFGQGTRLTVV.

This chain joins TRBV18 and TRBJ1-5, with D unclear. From germline, CDR1 is KGHSH and CDR2 LQKENI. There are 14 residues in the CDR3. V lost 5 bases and J 1 base, leaving 9 bases between the germline ends. The CDR3 is CASSGQASNQPQHF. Here the CDR3 DNA reads TGTGCCAGCTCAGGGCAGGCGAGCAATCAGCCCCAGCATTTT.

The chain carries TRBV5-8 and TRBJ1-3; no reliable D call. Trimming removed 2 bases at V and 0 bases at J, with 6 bases between. Germline values: CDR1 SGHTS, CDR2 YDEGEE. This CDR3 has 14 amino acids. CDR3 coding DNA: TGTGCCAGCAGCTTCGGATCCTCTGGAAACACCATATATTTT. This encodes CASSFGSSGNTIYF. Combining the CDR3 with reference TRBV5-8 and TRBJ1-3 gives the whole variable domain EAGVTQSPTHLIKTRGQQATLRCSPISGHTSVYWYQQALGLGLQFLLWYDEGEERNRGNFPPRFSGRQFPNYSSELNVNALELEDSALYLCASSFGSSGNTIYFGEGSWLTVV.

This clone is medium-sized. CDR3: CASSIVRGQASYEQYF. For the CDR3, the DNA is TGTGCCAGTAGTATAGTGAGGGGGCAAGCAAGCTACGAGCAGTACTTC. The chain carries TRBV19 and TRBJ2-7; 7 bases are shared with TRBD1. Germline CDR1 is LNHDA and CDR2 is SQIVND (reference sequence). After removal of 1 base from V and 3 bases from J, the junction contained 9 bases not matched to a gene. This CDR3 spans 16 amino acids.

CDR3 residues: CASSFLAGSSYNEQFF. The CDR3 DNA is TGTGCCAGCAGTTTTTTAGCGGGATCCTCCTACAATGAGCAGTTCTTC. The V and J genes are TRBV27 and TRBJ2-1, with 8 bases fitting TRBD2. Germline V lookup: CDR1 MNHEY, CDR2 SMNVEV (reference sequence). J gave up 0 bases and V 3 bases, and 4 bases lay outside the gene matches. The length of the CDR3 is 16 residues.

This clone showed up just once. The V call is TRBV7-9, the J call TRBJ2-5, with 7 bases aligning to TRBD1. CDR3 length: 14 amino acids. Germline V gives CDR1 SEHNR, CDR2 FQNEAQ (reference sequence). V shed 5 bases, J shed 1 base, and the junction held 4 bases outside the gene matches. The CDR3 spells CASSQQGPQETQYF. The DNA for the CDR3 is TGTGCCAGCAGCCAACAGGGGCCCCAAGAGACCCAGTACTTC.

The chain links TRBV5-1 to TRBJ1-2; possibly TRBD1 for D (5 bases). Germline CDR1 is SGHRS and CDR2 is YFSETQ. The V and J ends lost 0 bases and 8 bases respectively, with 14 bases between them. The CDR3 is 14 residues long. CDR3 DNA: TGCGCCAGCAGCTTGGGTACCCCAGGGTTGGGCTACACCTTC. This gives the protein CASSLGTPGLGYTF.

The chain combines TRBV6-1 with TRBJ1-1, with TRBD1 matching over 7 bases. Trimming removed 8 bases from V and 1 base from J; junction bases left unmatched: 10. Germline-derived CDR1 and CDR2 are MNHNS and SASEGT. The CDR3 contains 15 residues. The CDR3 spells CASALNRDRNTEAFF. Here the CDR3 DNA reads TGTGCCAGCGCGTTAAACCGGGACAGGAACACTGAAGCTTTCTTT.

The V call is TRBV5-8, the J call TRBJ1-2; 7 bases fit TRBD1. The ends lost 4 bases at V and 0 bases at J; junction bases unmatched: 6. CDR1 SGHTS and CDR2 YDEGEE come from the germline V gene. The CDR3 consists of 15 residues. The CDR3 loop reads CASSQTGRPNYGYTF. In nucleotides, the CDR3 is TGTGCCAGCAGCCAGACAGGGCGCCCTAACTATGGCTACACCTTC. Complete variable domain (other parts from reference TRBV5-8 and TRBJ1-2): EAGVTQSPTHLIKTRGQQATLRCSPISGHTSVYWYQQALGLGLQFLLWYDEGEERNRGNFPPRFSGRQFPNYSSELNVNALELEDSALYLCASSQTGRPNYGYTFGSGTRLTVV.

V and J are TRBV6-1 and TRBJ1-5; 7 nucleotides line up with TRBD1. This CDR3 has 15 amino acids. Germline V gives CDR1 MNHNS, CDR2 SASEGT. After removal of 6 bases from V and 0 bases from J, the junction contained 5 bases not matched to a gene. CDR3 region: CASRMQGDSNQPQHF. In nucleotides, the CDR3 is TGTGCCAGCAGAATGCAGGGGGATAGCAATCAGCCCCAGCATTTT.

The chain joins TRBV5-6 to TRBJ2-7; weak D call: TRBD2 (7 bases). V shed 5 bases and J shed 7 bases, with 19 bases lying between them. Germline V lookup: CDR1 SGHDT, CDR2 YYEEEE. The CDR3 consists of 14 residues. The DNA of the CDR3 is TGTGCCAGCAGACTACAGGGAGGGACGATTGAGCAGTACTTC. Translating gives CASRLQGGTIEQYF.

The rearrangement joins TRBV6-6 to TRBJ1-1; no firm D call. The CDR3 consists of 12 residues. V was trimmed by 2 bases and J by 2 bases, leaving 3 bases between them. The germline V gene encodes CDR1 MNHNY and CDR2 SVGAGI (reference sequence). The chain's CDR3 is CASSYPNTEAFF. The CDR3 DNA follows: TGTGCCAGCAGTTACCCCAACACTGAAGCTTTCTTT.

This chain links TRBV4-2 with TRBJ2-7; 12 bases are a match to TRBD1. CDR3 length: 18 residues. Germline CDR1 is LGHNA and CDR2 is YNFKEQ. Losses at the gene ends were 2 bases for V and 2 bases for J; bases not matched to a gene: 10. This CDR3 is CASSQTPGQGASPYEQYF. The CDR3 coding sequence is TGTGCCAGCAGCCAAACCCCGGGACAGGGGGCGTCCCCCTACGAGCAGTACTTC.

The chain combines TRBV6-1 with TRBJ2-1; D not resolved. Trimming cost V 7 bases and J 0 bases, with 10 bases left between them. Germline V CDR1 and CDR2: MNHNS, SASEGT. The CDR3 has 14 amino acids. The chain's CDR3 is CASTGLSSYNEQFF. Here the CDR3 DNA reads TGTGCCAGCACGGGTTTAAGCTCCTACAATGAGCAGTTCTTC.

The chain recombines TRBV28 with TRBJ2-5; 14 bases map to TRBD2. The V segment lost 8 bases and the J segment 5 bases; nucleotides outside the gene matches: 10. CDR3 length equals 16 residues. Germline CDR1 is MDHEN and CDR2 is SYDVKM. The CDR3 nucleotides are TGTGCCAGCGGACCCATCCGGACTAGCGGGAGGGAGACCCAGTACTTC. Translated: CASGPIRTSGRETQYF. The full variable domain, rest sourced from reference TRBV28 and TRBJ2-5, is DVKVTQSSRYLVKRTGEKVFLECVQDMDHENMFWYRQDPGLGLRLIYFSYDVKMKEKGDIPEGYSVSREKKERFSLILESASTNQTSMYLCASGPIRTSGRETQYFGPGTRLLVL.

The chain joins TRBV6-5 to TRBJ2-5; 13 nucleotides match TRBD2. The CDR3 covers 16 residues. The V and J ends lost 4 bases and 5 bases, in that order; junction bases with no gene match: 7. Per the germline V gene, CDR1 is MNHEY and CDR2 is SVGAGI. For the CDR3, the DNA is TGTGCCAGCAGTTCCGGACTAGCGGGGGTTATGGAGACCCAGTACTTC. Protein: CASSSGLAGVMETQYF.

The chain is built from TRBV28 and TRBJ2-7; TRBD2 agrees at 7 bases. The CDR3 length is 14 residues. V trimming: 4 bases; J trimming: 6 bases; junction bases outside the gene matches: 9. CDR1 is MDHEN, CDR2 SYDVKM, per germline. As DNA, the CDR3 is TGTGCCAGCAGTTCGGTGGGGGGGGTGGCCGAGCAGTACTTC. The encoded protein is CASSSVGGVAEQYF.

The rearrangement joins TRBV5-6 to TRBJ2-3, with D hard to call. The germline V and J ends were trimmed by 4 bases and 2 bases, with 5 bases remaining between them. The CDR3 runs 12 residues. Per the germline V gene, CDR1 is SGHDT and CDR2 is YYEEEE. The CDR3: CASSTNTDTQYF. CDR3 coding DNA: TGTGCCAGCAGCACAAACACAGATACGCAGTATTTT.